This is a list of T cell receptor beta chains from one sample in a study of blood T cell repertoires in COVID-19. The data were produced by immunoSEQ multiplex PCR, yet TCRdb's version contains in-frame clones alone and is incomplete. The repertoire holds 150,000 to 200,000 clones, with approximately 83% as singletons. Sequencing was performed on peripheral blood. Receptors were obtained from a man in his 70s who had recovered from COVID-19. Each CDR3 is given without its conserved first and last residue. Expanded clones get a size class; other rows say once, few or many, or leave the size out.

clone size	V gene	J gene	CDR3 protein
NA	TRBV6-1	TRBJ1-6	ASSDTGLNNSPLH
NA	TRBV10-3	TRBJ1-1	AISLQGISGNAEAF
NA	TRBV29-1	TRBJ2-1	SACRAGGPNEQF
NA	TRBV25-1	TRBJ2-1	ASSEYWDSYNEQF
NA	TRBV11-3	TRBJ2-1	ASSLGLAGRDEQF
few	TRBV5-5	TRBJ2-2	ASSLDRGGGFTGELF
once	TRBV6-5	TRBJ2-3	ASSFNRVSTDTQY
NA	TRBV2	TRBJ2-7	ASGTAYEQY
NA	TRBV3-1/TRBV3-2	TRBJ1-4	ASSQRSGQFNEKLF
NA	TRBV7-2	TRBJ1-2	ASSNDRTINYGYT
NA	TRBV19	TRBJ2-2	ASRIGLADNTGELF
NA	TRBV7-2	TRBJ2-3	ASSLAVGQGVGDTQY
NA	TRBV6-6	TRBJ2-7	ASSSAGGSYEQY
NA	TRBV18	TRBJ1-1	ASSPNTGNTEAF
NA	TRBV5-1	TRBJ2-5	ASSLGTGGAIGRETQY
NA	TRBV12-5	TRBJ2-1	ASIPLGLAYNEQF
NA	TRBV15	TRBJ1-2	ATSRRDRGDGYT
NA	TRBV28	TRBJ1-4	ASTGGTGRWEKLF
NA	TRBV27	TRBJ2-7	ASSLEGGGYEQY
NA	TRBV6-2/TRBV6-3	TRBJ2-3	ASSYDSTSGIRGDTQY
NA	TRBV19	TRBJ2-5	ASSADRSKTQY
once	TRBV30	TRBJ2-1	AWSVEGARHNEQF
NA	TRBV7-3	TRBJ2-7	ASSLTFSGMSEQY
NA	TRBV7-6	TRBJ2-7	ASSPSAGTHPSYEQY
NA	TRBV30	TRBJ2-5	AWSVQSQETQY
NA	TRBV2	TRBJ1-1	ASSVTGGNPNTEAF